This T cell receptor (beta chain) was recorded in a study of blood T cell repertoires in COVID-19. Study at large: Both acute and convalescent COVID-19 samples were obtained from the United States, Italy and Spain. Sample material is recorded as cDNA or gDNA derived from T cells, B-cell-depleted T cells, or PBMCs.

Under the authors' procedure: Amplifying reference gene primers gave estimates of nucleated cell counts. Sequencing was performed with immunoSEQ multiplex PCR; in TCRdb, only in-frame clones are kept and a portion is missing. D and trimming come from the DNA, and the V and J calls and clone size come from that table. The sample lists over 250,000 clones, more than 80% occurring once. This TCR was recovered from a woman aged 25-40 years who had recovered from COVID-19. The sequenced sample was PBMCs or T cells enriched from blood (not recorded which).

CDR3 coding DNA: TGCAGCGTTGAAGAATCAGGAAGAGGACTAGCGGGGTTAATTAGCACAGATACGCAGTATTTT. Protein sequence: CSVEESGRGLAGLISTDTQYF. The chain has TRBV29-1 and TRBJ2-3; 12 bases are a match to TRBD2. V trimming: 0 bases; J trimming: 0 bases; junction bases outside the gene matches: 16. The CDR3 consists of 21 residues. CDR1 is SQVTM and CDR2 is ANQGSEA in the germline V gene.